This T cell receptor beta chain was captured by sequencing in a study of control samples from healthy donors and cancer patients. The data were produced by immunoSEQ multiplex PCR, yet TCRdb's version contains in-frame clones alone and is incomplete. This sample has about 98,000 clones, with 75% to 85% found just once. The CDR3 is 13 residues long. Sequenced material: blood. This chain connects TRBV21-1 to TRBJ1-6. TRBV21-1 is a documented pseudogene. The TCR originated in a woman aged 25 to 39 in good health. The CDR3 sequence is CASSKAYRVSLHF. The CDR3 coding sequence is TGTGCCAGCAGCAAAGCGTACCGGGTATCCCTCCACTTT.